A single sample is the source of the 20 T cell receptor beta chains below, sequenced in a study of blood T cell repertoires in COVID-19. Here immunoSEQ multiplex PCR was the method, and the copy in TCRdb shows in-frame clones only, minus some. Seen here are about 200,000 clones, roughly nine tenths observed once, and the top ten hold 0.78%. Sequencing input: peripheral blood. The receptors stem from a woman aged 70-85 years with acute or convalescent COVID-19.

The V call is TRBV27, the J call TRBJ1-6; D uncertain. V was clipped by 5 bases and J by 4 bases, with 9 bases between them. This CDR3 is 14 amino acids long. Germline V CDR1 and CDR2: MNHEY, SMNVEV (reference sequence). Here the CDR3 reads CASSAGRYNSPLHF. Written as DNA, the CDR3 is TGTGCCAGCAGTGCTGGCAGATATAATTCACCCCTCCACTTT.

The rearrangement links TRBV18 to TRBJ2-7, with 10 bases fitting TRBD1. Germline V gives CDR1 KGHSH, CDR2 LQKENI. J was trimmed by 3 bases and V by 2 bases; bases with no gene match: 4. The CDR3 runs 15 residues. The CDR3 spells CASSPSGTGVYEQYF. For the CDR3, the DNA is TGTGCCAGCTCACCAAGCGGGACAGGGGTCTACGAGCAGTACTTC.

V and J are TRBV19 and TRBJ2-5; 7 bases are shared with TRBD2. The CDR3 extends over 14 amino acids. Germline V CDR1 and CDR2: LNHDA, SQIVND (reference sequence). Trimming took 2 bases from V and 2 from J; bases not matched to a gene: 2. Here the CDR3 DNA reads TGTGCCAGTAGTATAATGGGGGGGCAAGAGACCCAGTACTTC. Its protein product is CASSIMGGQETQYF.

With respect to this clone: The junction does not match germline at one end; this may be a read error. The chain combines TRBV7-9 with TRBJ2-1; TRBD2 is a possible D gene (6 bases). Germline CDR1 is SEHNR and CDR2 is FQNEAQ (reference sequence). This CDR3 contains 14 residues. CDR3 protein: CASSLVGTPNEQFF. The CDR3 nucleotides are TGTGCCAGCAGTTTAGTTGGGACTCCCAATGAGCAGTTCTTC.

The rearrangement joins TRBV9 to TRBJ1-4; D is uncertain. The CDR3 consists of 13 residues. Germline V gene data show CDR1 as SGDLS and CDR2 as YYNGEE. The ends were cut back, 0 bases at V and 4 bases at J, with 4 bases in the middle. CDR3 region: CASSVAGNEKLFF. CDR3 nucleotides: TGTGCCAGCAGCGTAGCCGGTAATGAAAAACTGTTTTTT.

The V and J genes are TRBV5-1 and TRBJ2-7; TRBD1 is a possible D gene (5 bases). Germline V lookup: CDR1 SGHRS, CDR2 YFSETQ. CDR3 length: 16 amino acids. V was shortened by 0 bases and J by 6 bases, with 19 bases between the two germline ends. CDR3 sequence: CASSLGGGAPRFEQYF. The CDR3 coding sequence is TGCGCCAGCAGCTTGGGTGGTGGGGCACCAAGATTCGAGCAGTACTTC.

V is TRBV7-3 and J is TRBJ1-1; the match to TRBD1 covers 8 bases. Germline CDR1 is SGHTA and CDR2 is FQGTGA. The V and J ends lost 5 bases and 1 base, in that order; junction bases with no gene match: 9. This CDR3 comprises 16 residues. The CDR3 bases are TGTGCCAGCAGCCTGAGGACAGGGTATGGGAACACTGAAGCTTTCTTT. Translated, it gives CASSLRTGYGNTEAFF.

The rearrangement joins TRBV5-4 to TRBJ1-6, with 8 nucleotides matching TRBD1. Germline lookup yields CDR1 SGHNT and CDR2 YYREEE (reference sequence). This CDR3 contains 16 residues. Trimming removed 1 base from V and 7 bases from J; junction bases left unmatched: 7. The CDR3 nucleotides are TGTGCCAGCAGCTTGATCGGCAGGGGGCGGAATTCACCCCTCCACTTT. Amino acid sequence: CASSLIGRGRNSPLHF.

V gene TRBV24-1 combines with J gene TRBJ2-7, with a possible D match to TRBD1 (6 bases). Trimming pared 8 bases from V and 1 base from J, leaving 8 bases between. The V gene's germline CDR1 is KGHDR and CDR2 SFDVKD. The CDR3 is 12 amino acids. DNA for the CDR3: TGTGCCACCAATCAGGGGTCCTACGAGCAGTACTTC. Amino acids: CATNQGSYEQYF.

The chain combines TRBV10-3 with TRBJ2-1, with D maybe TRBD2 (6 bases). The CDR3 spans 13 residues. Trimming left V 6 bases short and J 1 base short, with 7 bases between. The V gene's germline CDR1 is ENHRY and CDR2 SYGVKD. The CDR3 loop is CAIRSGSYNEQFF. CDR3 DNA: TGTGCCATCAGGAGCGGGTCCTACAATGAGCAGTTCTTC.

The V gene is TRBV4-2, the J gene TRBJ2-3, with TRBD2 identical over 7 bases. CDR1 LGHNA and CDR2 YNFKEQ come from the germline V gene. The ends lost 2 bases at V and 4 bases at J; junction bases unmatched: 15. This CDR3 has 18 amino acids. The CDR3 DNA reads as TGTGCCAGCAGCCAATACCGCCCCTCAACTAGCGACTCAGATACGCAGTATTTT. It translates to CASSQYRPSTSDSDTQYF.

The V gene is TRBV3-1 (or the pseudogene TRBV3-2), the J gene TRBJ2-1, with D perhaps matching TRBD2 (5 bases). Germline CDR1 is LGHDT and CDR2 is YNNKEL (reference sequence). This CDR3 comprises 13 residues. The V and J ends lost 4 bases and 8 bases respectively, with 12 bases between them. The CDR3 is CASSPRGYDEQFF. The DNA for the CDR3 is TGTGCCAGCAGCCCGCGAGGGTACGATGAGCAGTTCTTC.

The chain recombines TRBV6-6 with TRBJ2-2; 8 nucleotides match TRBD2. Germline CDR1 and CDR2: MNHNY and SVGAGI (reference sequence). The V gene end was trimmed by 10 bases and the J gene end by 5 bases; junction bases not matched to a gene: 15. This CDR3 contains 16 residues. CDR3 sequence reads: CATSPPLAGKTGELFF. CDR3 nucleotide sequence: TGTGCCACCTCACCCCCCTTAGCGGGAAAAACCGGGGAGCTGTTTTTT.

The CDR3 sequence is CASSSTPGLAIYEQYF. The CDR3 bases are TGTGCCAGCAGTTCCACACCGGGACTAGCCATCTACGAGCAGTACTTC. The chain combines TRBV28 with TRBJ2-7, with 9 bases lining up with TRBD2. Germline V gene lookup returns CDR1 MDHEN and CDR2 SYDVKM. Trimming at V came to 4 bases and at J to 3 bases, leaving 10 bases not matched to a gene. This CDR3 spans 16 amino acids.

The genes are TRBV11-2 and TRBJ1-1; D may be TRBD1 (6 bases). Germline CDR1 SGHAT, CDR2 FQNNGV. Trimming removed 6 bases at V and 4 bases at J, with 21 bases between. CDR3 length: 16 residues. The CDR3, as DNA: TGTGCCAGCAGGGACTGGGGGGGGCCCGCGGGCACTGAAGCTTTCTTT. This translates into CASRDWGGPAGTEAFF.

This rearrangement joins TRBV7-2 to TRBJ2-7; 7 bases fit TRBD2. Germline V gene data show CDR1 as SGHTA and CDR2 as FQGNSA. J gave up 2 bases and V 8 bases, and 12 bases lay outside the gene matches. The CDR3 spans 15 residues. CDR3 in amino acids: CASSAGGGPAYEQYF. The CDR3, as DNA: TGTGCCAGCTCCGCGGGCGGGGGACCAGCCTACGAGCAGTACTTC.

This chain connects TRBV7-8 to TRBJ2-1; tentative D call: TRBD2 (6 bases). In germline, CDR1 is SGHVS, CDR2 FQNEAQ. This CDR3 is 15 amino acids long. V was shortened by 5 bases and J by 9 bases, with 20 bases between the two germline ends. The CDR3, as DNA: TGTGCCAGCAGCCCATTTGGAGGGCGGGATGGTGAGCAGTTCTTC. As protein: CASSPFGGRDGEQFF.

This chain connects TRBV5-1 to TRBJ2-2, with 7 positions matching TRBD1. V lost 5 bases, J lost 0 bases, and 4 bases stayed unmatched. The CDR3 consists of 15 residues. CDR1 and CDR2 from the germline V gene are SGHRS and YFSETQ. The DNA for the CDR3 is TGCGCCAGCAGACGGGACAGCTCGAACACCGGGGAGCTGTTTTTT. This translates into CASRRDSSNTGELFF.

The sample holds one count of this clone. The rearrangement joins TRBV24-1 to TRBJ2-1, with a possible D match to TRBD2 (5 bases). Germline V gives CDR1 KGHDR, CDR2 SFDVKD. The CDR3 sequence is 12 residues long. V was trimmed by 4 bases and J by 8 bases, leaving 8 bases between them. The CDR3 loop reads CATSDWGDEQFF. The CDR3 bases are TGTGCCACCAGTGACTGGGGAGATGAGCAGTTCTTC.

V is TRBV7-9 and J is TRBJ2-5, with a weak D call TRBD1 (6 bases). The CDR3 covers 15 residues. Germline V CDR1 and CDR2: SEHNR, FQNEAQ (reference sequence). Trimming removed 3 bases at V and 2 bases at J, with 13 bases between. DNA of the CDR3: TGTGCCAGCAGCTTGTCCTTAGGGGGTCAAGAGACCCAGTACTTC. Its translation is CASSLSLGGQETQYF.